The 17 T cell receptor beta chains below all came from one sample that was sequenced in a study of T cells in Graves' hyperthyroidism and ophthalmopathy (dated by TCRdb to between 2019 and 2020). The method was multiplex PCR. This sample was sequenced with an Illumina HiSeq 2000. The TCR beta CDR3 regions were amplified from RNA transcripts. The TCR CDR3 was subjected to a first round of RT-PCR using the HTBI primer set and the Qiagen OneStep RT-PCR kit. TCRdb reanalyzed the raw reads on its own, using fastp at Q25 for trimming and MiXCR for clone calling, and kept in-frame beta chains. Rows are combined by CDR3 protein, so each entry shows the most common genes and DNA. In all, the sample holds some 600,000 distinct CDR3 sequences, and approximately 15% of those were seen once. Roughly 5.5% of the sample is in the top ten clones. Sample: blood. Receptor source: a woman aged 30 to 39 with Graves' hyperthyroidism that later progressed to Graves' ophthalmopathy.

This clonotype has just a few counts. The genes are TRBV2 and TRBJ2-2; 11 nucleotides match TRBD2. CDR3 length: 16 amino acids. Germline V CDR1 and CDR2: SNHLY, FYNNEI. J was trimmed by 4 bases and V by 6 bases; bases with no gene match: 7. CDR3 nucleotide sequence: TGTGCCAGCAGATTAGCGGGAGGGGGGGGCACCGGGGAGCTGTTTTTT. Translation gives CASRLAGGGGTGELFF. Drawing the rest from reference TRBV2 and TRBJ2-2, the complete variable domain is EPEVTQTPSHQVTQMGQEVILRCVPISNHLYFYWYRQILGQKVEFLVSFYNNEISEKSEIFDDQFSVERPDGSNFTLKIRSTKLEDSAMYFCASRLAGGGGTGELFFGEGSRLTVL.

As regards this clonotype: A single base separates this from a much larger clone, so it may be a read error. The chain employs TRBV5-1 and TRBJ1-1; D is unclear. V was pared by 5 bases and J by 4 bases, with 15 bases between. The germline V gene has CDR1 SGHRS and CDR2 YFSETQ. This CDR3 is 14 amino acids long. As DNA, the CDR3 is TGCGCCAGCAGATCGTCCTATGGGAGCACTGAAGCTTTCTTT. Translated: CASRSSYGSTEAFF.

This clonotype showed up many times. The rearrangement uses TRBV6-1 and TRBJ1-2; 7 bases line up with TRBD1. Trimming at V came to 2 bases and at J to 4 bases, leaving 10 bases not matched to a gene. CDR3 length: 16 amino acids. The germline V gene encodes CDR1 MNHNS and CDR2 SASEGT. The CDR3 loop reads CASSEYGGTVLYGYTF. CDR3 nucleotides: TGTGCCAGCAGTGAATATGGCGGGACAGTACTCTATGGCTACACCTTC.

V usage is TRBV6-1 and J usage is TRBJ1-1; no definite D call. Germline V gene lookup returns CDR1 MNHNS and CDR2 SASEGT. Trimming removed 4 bases from V and 7 bases from J, with 13 bases in between. The CDR3 is 13 amino acids. The CDR3 here is CASSADLGFEAFF. The CDR3 DNA sequence: TGTGCCAGCAGTGCCGACCTGGGTTTTGAAGCTTTCTTT.

In this sample, this clonotype turned up many times. The chain uses TRBV2 and TRBJ1-5; D is uncertain. From germline, CDR1 is SNHLY and CDR2 FYNNEI. The CDR3 consists of 13 residues. V lost 10 bases and J 0 bases, leaving 10 bases between the germline ends. The CDR3 DNA is TGTGCCATTGGACTGATTAGCAATCAGCCCCAGCATTTT. As protein: CAIGLISNQPQHF.

This clonotype was recorded many times. CDR3 amino acids: CASSPQGGLNTEAFF. CDR3 sequence (DNA): TGTGCCAGCAGTCCCCAGGGAGGCCTGAACACTGAAGCTTTCTTT. The chain couples TRBV6-1 to TRBJ1-1; possible D gene TRBD1, 5 bases. The V gene lost 5 bases and the J gene lost 0 bases, with 13 bases spanning the gap. Per the germline V gene, CDR1 is MNHNS and CDR2 is SASEGT. This CDR3 has 15 residues.

This clonotype was recorded a few times. The gene calls are TRBV15 and TRBJ1-6; D gene ambiguous. V lost 4 bases to trimming and J lost 8 bases, with 9 bases between them. The germline CDR1 and CDR2 sequences are LNHNV and YYDKDF (reference sequence). This CDR3 has 13 amino acids. CDR3 coding DNA: TGTGCCACCAGCACCCTTTCGGATTCACCCCTCCACTTT. Translated: CATSTLSDSPLHF.

The rearrangement links TRBV28 to TRBJ2-7; D ambiguous. The CDR3 runs 13 residues. CDR1 is MDHEN, CDR2 SYDVKM, per germline. Trimming stripped 6 bases from V and 7 bases from J, with 16 bases between. The CDR3 spells CASSLGRITEQYF. The CDR3 DNA sequence: TGTGCCAGCAGCTTGGGCAGAATTACGGAGCAGTACTTC.

Turning to this clonotype: A much larger clone differs by one base, so this may be a read error. The chain recombines TRBV28 with TRBJ1-1; a possible D gene is TRBD1 (6 bases). The germline V and J ends were trimmed by 2 bases and 6 bases, with 10 bases remaining between them. The CDR3 contains 13 residues. Germline lookup yields CDR1 MDHEN and CDR2 SYDVKM. CDR3 nucleotide sequence: TGTGCCAGCAGTTTAATCAGGGGACCTGAAGCTTTCTTT. Protein: CASSLIRGPEAFF.

This clonotype was detected ten times or more. The chain has TRBV27 and TRBJ1-4; 7 bases align to TRBD1. J gave up 8 bases and V 8 bases, and 8 bases lay outside the gene matches. Germline V gene lookup returns CDR1 MNHEY and CDR2 SMNVEV (reference sequence). The CDR3 totals 13 residues. CDR3 residues: CASHDRVEEKLFF. The CDR3 nucleotides are TGTGCCAGCCATGACAGGGTGGAGGAAAAACTGTTTTTT.

This clonotype was counted ten times or more. The chain carries TRBV29-1 and TRBJ2-1; TRBD2 is a possible D gene (5 bases). The germline V and J ends were trimmed by 2 bases and 1 base, with 9 bases remaining between them. Germline V gene data show CDR1 as SQVTM and CDR2 as ANQGSEA. CDR3 length equals 14 residues. The CDR3 spells CSVEPTGSYNEQFF. CDR3 sequence (DNA): TGCAGCGTTGAACCCACGGGGTCCTACAATGAGCAGTTCTTC.

In its sample, this clonotype was seen many times. This chain links TRBV6-1 with TRBJ2-6; 7 nucleotides match TRBD1. V shed 3 bases, J shed 2 bases, and the junction held 1 base outside the gene matches. CDR1 MNHNS and CDR2 SASEGT come from the germline V gene. The CDR3 has 15 residues. CDR3 coding DNA: TGTGCCAGCAGTGATGACAGGGCTGGGGCCAACGTCCTGACTTTC. It translates to CASSDDRAGANVLTF.

The sample holds many counts of this clonotype. This chain uses TRBV7-9 with TRBJ1-1, with a tentative D call TRBD1 (6 bases). This CDR3 is built from 14 residues. The germline CDR1 and CDR2 sequences are SEHNR and FQNEAQ (reference sequence). Trimming shortened V by 5 bases and J by 0 bases, and 10 bases separated the two germline ends. CDR3 region: CASSGGHLNTEAFF. The DNA for the CDR3 is TGTGCCAGCAGCGGGGGACATCTGAACACTGAAGCTTTCTTT.

This clonotype was counted ten times or more. The V and J genes are TRBV3-1 and TRBJ1-1; weak D call: TRBD1 (6 bases). This CDR3 is built from 14 residues. Trimming left V 2 bases short and J 6 bases short, with 13 bases between. Germline V gene data show CDR1 as LGHDT and CDR2 as YNNKEL (reference sequence). Here the CDR3 reads CASSQFQGSSEAFF. The CDR3 region has the DNA TGTGCCAGCAGCCAATTTCAGGGGTCTTCTGAAGCTTTCTTT. The full variable domain, its missing parts supplied by reference TRBV3-1 and TRBJ1-1, is DTAVSQTPKYLVTQMGNDKSIKCEQNLGHDTMYWYKQDSKKFLKIMFSYNNKELIINETVPNRFSPKSPDKAHLNLHINSLELGDSAVYFCASSQFQGSSEAFFGQGTRLTVV.

This clonotype appeared many times. The chain has TRBV2 and TRBJ2-1; D might be TRBD1 (5 bases). Germline assignment: CDR1 SNHLY and CDR2 FYNNEI. CDR3 length: 14 amino acids. Trimming pared 2 bases from V and 10 bases from J, leaving 15 bases between. Written as DNA, the CDR3 is TGTGCCAGCAGTGAAACAGGCCGGGCGGAGGAGCAGTTCTTC. It specifies CASSETGRAEEQFF.

This clonotype was recorded a few times. The chain uses TRBV20-1 and TRBJ1-5; D unresolved. Germline values: CDR1 DFQATT, CDR2 SNEGSKA (reference sequence). Between the trimmed V and J ends, which lost 0 bases and 4 bases, there was a span of 4 bases. The CDR3 runs 12 residues. In DNA form, the CDR3 reads TGCAGTGCTAGAGATCAGAATCAGCCCCAGCATTTT. Protein: CSARDQNQPQHF.

This clonotype was seen many times. The gene calls are TRBV25-1 and TRBJ2-7; D not resolved. This CDR3 spans 15 amino acids. Between the trimmed V and J ends, which lost 1 base and 6 bases, there was a span of 16 bases. CDR1 MGHDK and CDR2 SYGVNS come from the germline V gene. CDR3 in DNA: TGTGCCAGCAGTGAATTGAGGCAGGTCCTTATCGAGCAGTACTTC. Protein: CASSELRQVLIEQYF.